A selection of T cell receptor beta chains follows, all from one sample in a study of T cells in Graves' hyperthyroidism and ophthalmopathy. TCRdb re-analysed the multiplex PCR reads in MiXCR, keeping a single row per CDR3 protein. The repertoire holds about 590,000 distinct CDR3 sequences, with 12% to 15% as singletons. Material: blood. The receptors were gathered from a woman under 30 with Graves' ophthalmopathy. Each CDR3 is given with its conserved first and last residue. A D gene is named only where the DNA matches it firmly. Some rows have no size entry. The others give once, few or many, or a class for an expanded clone.

d_gene,v_gene,abundance,len,j_gene,CDR3nt,CDR3aa
TRBD2,TRBV28,many,15,TRBJ2-2,TGTGCCAGCAGTTTCGGCGGGAGGTTGGGCGGGGAGCTGTTTTTT,CASSFGGRLGGELFF
NA,TRBV6-1,many,17,TRBJ2-6,TGTGCCAGCAGTATCCCCGGACGGTCCTCTGGGGCCAACGTCCTGACTTTC,CASSIPGRSSGANVLTF
NA,TRBV15,many,15,TRBJ2-1,TGTGCCACCAGCAGAGCCCCTATCAGTTACAATGAGCAGTTCTTC,CATSRAPISYNEQFF
NA,TRBV20-1,many,13,TRBJ1-1,TGCAGTGCTAGAGAGGCCACTCAAATTGAAGCTTTCTTT,CSAREATQIEAFF
TRBD1,TRBV19,NA,17,TRBJ2-5,TGTGCCAGTAGTAACCCTTGGACAGGGGATGGTACGGGGACCCAGTACTTC,CASSNPWTGDGTGTQYF
NA,TRBV11-2,many,13,TRBJ2-5,TGTGCCAGCAGCTTAGAACAGGACCGGACCCAGTACTTC,CASSLEQDRTQYF
NA,TRBV15,NA,13,TRBJ2-7,TGTGCCACCAGAGGTGCAGGGTTCCACGAGCAGTACTTC,CATRGAGFHEQYF
TRBD1,TRBV12-3/TRBV12-4,many,12,TRBJ1-2,TGTGCCAGCTCCGGACAGGGGGATGGCTACACCTTC,CASSGQGDGYTF
NA,TRBV6-1,many,13,TRBJ1-2,TGTGCCAGCACCCCGACCCAGAACTATGGCTACACCTTC,CASTPTQNYGYTF
NA,TRBV2,many,14,TRBJ2-6,TGTGCCAGCAGTGGGGGAGCTGGGGCCAACGTCCTGACTTTC,CASSGGAGANVLTF
NA,TRBV20-1,NA,12,TRBJ1-2,TGCAGTGCTAGAGAGGGTTACTATGGCTACACCTTC,CSAREGYYGYTF
NA,TRBV7-2,NA,14,TRBJ2-1,TGTGCCAGCAGCTTAGATGCAGGGTTGAATGAGCAGTTCTTC,CASSLDAGLNEQFF
TRBD1,TRBV11-2,many,20,TRBJ1-1,TGTGCCAGCAGCTCGCAGACTCTTAAAGGGACAGGGTTAGGGGACACTGAAGCTTTCTTT,CASSSQTLKGTGLGDTEAFF
TRBD2,TRBV7-3,many,14,TRBJ2-5,TGTGCCAGCAGCTTAATCCCGGGAGGGGAGACCCAGTACTTC,CASSLIPGGETQYF
NA,TRBV18,many,13,TRBJ1-5,TGTGCCAGCTCGGATGGAATTGATCAGCCCCAGCATTTT,CASSDGIDQPQHF
NA,TRBV20-1,many,11,TRBJ2-1,TGCAGTGCCCGAATCGGTTATGAGCAGTTCTTC,CSARIGYEQFF